The clone carrying this TCR beta chain was counted a single time. The antigen is not known. This record comes from a study of shared clonotypes between healthy human individuals. Notes on the study in general: Researchers found naive subsets generally carried larger estimated richness than memory subsets.

Subsets obtained from CD4+ cells comprised CD45RA+ naive and CD45RA-negative memory cells. How the authors handled the data: ImmunoSEQ only sent back junction sequences with no quality scores, so filtering was done differently. Measured with immunoSEQ multiplex PCR; TCRdb has only the in-frame clones, and not every one. V, J and clone size reflect that table, while D and trimming were determined from the DNA. The sample lists some 660,000 clones; 55% to 85% were seen once. Germline values: CDR1 SGDLS, CDR2 YYNGEE. This CDR3 has 17 residues. Trimming at V came to 0 bases and at J to 3 bases, leaving 10 bases not matched to a gene.

The sequencing input was memory CD4+ T cells sorted from blood. Subset noted: CD45RA-negative fraction. This chain connects TRBV9 to TRBJ2-3; 7 bases are a match to TRBD2. The source of this sequence is a woman between 25 and 40 years old in good health. The CDR3 nucleotides read TGTGCCAGCAGCGTAGCTCCCGCTAGCGGTGGGACAGATACGCAGTATTTT. It encodes CASSVAPASGGTDTQYF.